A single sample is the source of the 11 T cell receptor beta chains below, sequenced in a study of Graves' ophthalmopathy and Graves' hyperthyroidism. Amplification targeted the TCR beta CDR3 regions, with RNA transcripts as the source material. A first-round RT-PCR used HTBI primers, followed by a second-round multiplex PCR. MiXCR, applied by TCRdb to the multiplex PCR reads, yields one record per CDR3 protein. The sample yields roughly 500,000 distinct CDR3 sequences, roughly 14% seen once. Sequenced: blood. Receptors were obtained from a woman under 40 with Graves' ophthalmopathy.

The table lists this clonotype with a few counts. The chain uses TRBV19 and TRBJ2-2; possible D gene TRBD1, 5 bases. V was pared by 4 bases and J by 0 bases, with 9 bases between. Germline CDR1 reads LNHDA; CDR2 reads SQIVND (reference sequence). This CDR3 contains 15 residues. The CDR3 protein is CASSTRASNTGELFF. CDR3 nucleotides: TGTGCCAGTAGTACCAGGGCATCGAACACCGGGGAGCTGTTTTTT.

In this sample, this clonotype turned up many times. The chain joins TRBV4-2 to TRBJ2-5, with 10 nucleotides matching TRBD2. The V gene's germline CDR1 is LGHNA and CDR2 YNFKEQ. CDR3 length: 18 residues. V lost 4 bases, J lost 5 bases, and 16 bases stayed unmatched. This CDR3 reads CASSPWGASGGGDETQYF. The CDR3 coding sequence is TGTGCCAGCAGCCCCTGGGGGGCTAGCGGGGGAGGTGATGAGACCCAGTACTTC.

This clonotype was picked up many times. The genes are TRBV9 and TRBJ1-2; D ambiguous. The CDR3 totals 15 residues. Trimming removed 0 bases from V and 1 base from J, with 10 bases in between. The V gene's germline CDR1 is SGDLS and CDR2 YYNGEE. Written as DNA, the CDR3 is TGTGCCAGCAGCGTAGGGCAGTCCGTTAACTATGGCTACACCTTC. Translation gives CASSVGQSVNYGYTF.

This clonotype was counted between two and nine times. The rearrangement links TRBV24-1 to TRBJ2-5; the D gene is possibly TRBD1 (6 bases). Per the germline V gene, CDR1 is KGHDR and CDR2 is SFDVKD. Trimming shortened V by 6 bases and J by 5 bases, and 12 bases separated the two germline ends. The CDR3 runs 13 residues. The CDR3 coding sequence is TGTGCCACCAGTCAGGGGTCTGGGGAGACCCAGTACTTC. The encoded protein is CATSQGSGETQYF.

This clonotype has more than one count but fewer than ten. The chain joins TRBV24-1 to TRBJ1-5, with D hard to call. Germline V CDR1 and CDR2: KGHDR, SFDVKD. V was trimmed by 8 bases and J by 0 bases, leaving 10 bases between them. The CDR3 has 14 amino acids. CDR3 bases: TGTGCCACCAAACAACCTTATAGCAATCAGCCCCAGCATTTT. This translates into CATKQPYSNQPQHF.

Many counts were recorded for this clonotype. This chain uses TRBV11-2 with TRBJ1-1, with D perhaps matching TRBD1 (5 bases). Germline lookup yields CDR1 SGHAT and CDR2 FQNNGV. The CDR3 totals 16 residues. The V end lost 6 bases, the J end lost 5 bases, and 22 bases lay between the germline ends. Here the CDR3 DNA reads TGTGCCAGCAGACCCCCGGGACTCACAGAGGGGACTGAAGCTTTCTTT. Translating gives CASRPPGLTEGTEAFF.

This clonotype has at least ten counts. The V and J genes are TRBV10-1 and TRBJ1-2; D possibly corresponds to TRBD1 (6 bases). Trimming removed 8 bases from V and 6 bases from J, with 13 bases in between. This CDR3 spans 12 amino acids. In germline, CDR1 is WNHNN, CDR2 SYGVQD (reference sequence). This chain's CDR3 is CASLRGGDGYTF. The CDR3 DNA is TGCGCCAGCCTTAGGGGGGGTGATGGCTACACCTTC.

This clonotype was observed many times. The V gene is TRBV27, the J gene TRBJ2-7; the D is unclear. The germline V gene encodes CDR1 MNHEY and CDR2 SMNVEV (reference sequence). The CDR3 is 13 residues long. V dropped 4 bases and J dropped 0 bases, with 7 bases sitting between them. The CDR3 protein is CASSSLSSYEQYF. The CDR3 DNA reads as TGTGCCAGCAGTTCTCTTAGCTCCTACGAGCAGTACTTC.

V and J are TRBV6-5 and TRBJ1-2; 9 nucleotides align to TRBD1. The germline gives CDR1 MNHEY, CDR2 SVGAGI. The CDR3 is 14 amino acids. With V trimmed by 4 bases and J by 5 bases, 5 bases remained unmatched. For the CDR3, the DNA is TGTGCCAGCAGTTTAGGGACAGGGAGGTATGGCTACACCTTC. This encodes CASSLGTGRYGYTF.

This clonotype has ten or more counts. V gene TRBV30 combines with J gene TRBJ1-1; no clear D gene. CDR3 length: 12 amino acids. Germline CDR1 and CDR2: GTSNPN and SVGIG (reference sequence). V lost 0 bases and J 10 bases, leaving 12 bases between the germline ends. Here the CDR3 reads CAWSVGSTVAFF. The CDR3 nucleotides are TGTGCCTGGAGTGTAGGCTCTACGGTAGCTTTCTTT.

In nucleotides, the CDR3 is TGCGCCAGCAGCTTGGGGGGGGGACAGGACTTCTACTACGAGCAGTACTTC. Translating gives CASSLGGGQDFYYEQYF. The chain uses TRBV5-1 and TRBJ2-7, with a tentative D call TRBD1 (8 bases). V lost 0 bases to trimming and J lost 3 bases, with 19 bases between them. The CDR3 extends over 17 amino acids. Germline-derived CDR1 and CDR2 are SGHRS and YFSETQ.